This entry lists 26 T cell receptor beta chains sequenced from one sample in a study of blood T cell repertoires in COVID-19 (dated by TCRdb to between 2020 and 2021). Libraries were made using the immunoSEQ multiplex PCR assay. Held by TCRdb, this immuneACCESS table contains in-frame sequences only and omits some clones. Under half of the omission traces to an unresolved V gene where checked; the cause of the rest is unknown. The sample has about 120,000 clones on record, 80% to 90% of them singletons. The leading ten clones occupy around 4% of the sample. Source material: peripheral blood. These receptors came from a middle-aged man with acute or convalescent COVID-19.

The chain employs TRBV6-5 and TRBJ1-1; D is possibly TRBD1 (6 bases). Between the trimmed V and J ends, which lost 6 bases and 1 base, there was a span of 12 bases. The CDR3 is made up of 14 amino acids. The germline V gene encodes CDR1 MNHEY and CDR2 SVGAGI. CDR3 in amino acids: CASRTTGRNTEAFF. CDR3 coding DNA: TGTGCCAGCAGGACTACAGGGAGGAACACTGAAGCTTTCTTT.

This clone was picked up one time. The rearrangement joins TRBV29-1 to TRBJ1-3; D remains unclear. Between the trimmed V and J ends, which lost 0 bases and 1 base, there was a span of 4 bases. This CDR3 has 13 amino acids. Germline V gene lookup returns CDR1 SQVTM and CDR2 ANQGSEA. CDR3 sequence reads: CSVEDQSGNTIYF. For the CDR3, the DNA is TGCAGCGTTGAAGACCAGTCTGGAAACACCATATATTTT.

This clone turned up a few times. The chain links TRBV7-8 to TRBJ1-1, with D tentatively TRBD1 (6 bases). The V and J ends lost 7 bases and 5 bases respectively, with 17 bases between them. CDR1 and CDR2 from the germline V gene are SGHVS and FQNEAQ. The CDR3 covers 14 residues. The CDR3 sequence: CASKGEGSRTEAFF. CDR3 coding DNA: TGTGCCAGCAAGGGGGAGGGGTCGAGGACTGAAGCTTTCTTT.

The chain joins TRBV12-5 to TRBJ1-3, with no clear D. Germline V lookup: CDR1 LGHNT, CDR2 FRNRAP. Trimming shortened V by 8 bases and J by 0 bases, and 8 bases separated the two germline ends. The CDR3 runs 13 residues. The CDR3 sequence is CASLVGSGNTIYF. The CDR3 DNA reads as TGTGCTAGTTTGGTCGGCTCTGGAAACACCATATATTTT.

This chain connects TRBV7-2 to TRBJ1-2; TRBD1 is a possible D gene (5 bases). Germline values: CDR1 SGHTA, CDR2 FQGNSA. There are 13 residues in the CDR3. V gave up 5 bases and J gave up 4 bases, with 11 bases separating them. CDR3 sequence: CASSGGGRYGYTF. CDR3 nucleotides: TGTGCCAGCAGCGGGGGGGGTCGCTATGGCTACACCTTC.

V and J are TRBV7-2 and TRBJ1-6; TRBD1 is a possible D gene (6 bases). Germline V gene sequence: CDR1 SGHTA, CDR2 FQGNSA. Deletions cut 5 bases from V and 9 bases from J, with 17 bases between. The CDR3 has 15 amino acids. The CDR3 bases are TGTGCCAGCAGCCCTCCGCGGGGGGGCTCTTCACCCCTCCACTTT. Residues: CASSPPRGGSSPLHF.

Remarks on this clone: A far larger clone is only one base removed, so a read error is likely. The chain carries TRBV7-8 and TRBJ1-2; 7 bases fit TRBD1. The CDR3 is 13 amino acids. The germline CDR1 and CDR2 sequences are SGHVS and FQNEAQ. Trimming at V came to 5 bases and at J to 2 bases, leaving 2 bases not matched to a gene. The DNA for the CDR3 is TGTGCCAGCAGCGAGGGACAGAACTATGGCTACACCTTC. Translation: CASSEGQNYGYTF.

The chain employs TRBV7-6 and TRBJ2-2, with D possibly matching TRBD1 (5 bases). CDR1 SGHVS and CDR2 FNYEAQ come from the germline V gene. The CDR3 length is 15 residues. The germline V and J ends were trimmed by 5 bases and 2 bases, with 12 bases remaining between them. The CDR3 DNA reads as TGTGCCAGCAGCCCTGGACACTCCAACACCGGGGAGCTGTTTTTT. Translating it yields CASSPGHSNTGELFF. Based on the CDR3 plus reference TRBV7-6 and TRBJ2-2, the full variable domain is GAGVSQSPRYKVTKRGQDVALRCDPISGHVSLYWYRQALGQGPEFLTYFNYEAQQDKSGLPNDRFSAERPEGSISTLTIQRTEQRDSAMYRCASSPGHSNTGELFFGEGSRLTVL.

V usage is TRBV6-5 and J usage is TRBJ1-6; D is perhaps TRBD1 (5 bases). Germline V gives CDR1 MNHEY, CDR2 SVGAGI. This CDR3 spans 13 amino acids. V lost 7 bases, J lost 5 bases, and 9 bases lay in between. CDR3 in DNA: TGTGCCAGCAAGGACAATAATAATTCACCCCTCCACTTT. Residues: CASKDNNNSPLHF.

The chain uses TRBV2 and TRBJ1-1; 9 positions match TRBD1. There are 13 residues in the CDR3. Germline lookup yields CDR1 SNHLY and CDR2 FYNNEI. Trimming took 6 bases from V and 7 from J; bases not matched to a gene: 6. The CDR3 DNA reads as TGTGCCAGCAGAGCGACAGGGGGTATTGAAGCTTTCTTT. Translating gives CASRATGGIEAFF.

The V and J genes are TRBV25-1 and TRBJ1-1, with TRBD1 matching over 7 bases. Germline CDR1 is MGHDK and CDR2 is SYGVNS. J lost 1 base, V lost 4 bases, and 3 bases had no gene match. The CDR3 runs 14 residues. The CDR3, as DNA: TGTGCCAGCAGTGTCGACAGGGCGAACACTGAAGCTTTCTTT. Translating it yields CASSVDRANTEAFF.

The chain carries TRBV21-1 and TRBJ2-2; the table gives TRBD2 as D, unverified against the DNA. TRBV21-1 is termed a pseudogene. The CDR3 spans 15 residues. CDR3: CASSPNWSGAGELFF. In nucleotides, the CDR3 is TGTGCCAGCAGCCCTAACTGGTCGGGGGCCGGGGAGCTGTTTTTT.

The V gene is TRBV27, the J gene TRBJ1-2; D is unresolved. Germline CDR1 and CDR2: MNHEY and SMNVEV (reference sequence). V was trimmed by 3 bases and J by 4 bases, leaving 12 bases between them. The CDR3 is 14 amino acids. CDR3 residues: CASSFHGAGYGYTF. The DNA of the CDR3 is TGTGCCAGCAGTTTCCATGGAGCGGGCTATGGCTACACCTTC.

This chain joins TRBV9 and TRBJ1-5; maybe TRBD1 (5 bases). Germline CDR1 and CDR2: SGDLS and YYNGEE. The CDR3 contains 14 residues. With 0 bases removed from V and 6 bases from J, the gap between germline ends came to 10 bases. In DNA, the CDR3 is TGTGCCAGCAGCGTAGCCGGAGACAGTCAGCCCCAGCATTTT. This gives the protein CASSVAGDSQPQHF.

This chain connects TRBV9 to TRBJ2-2; 9 nucleotides agree with TRBD1. This CDR3 contains 15 residues. CDR1 is SGDLS and CDR2 is YYNGEE in the germline V gene. V was clipped by 4 bases and J by 5 bases; unmatched bases: 6. The CDR3, as DNA: TGTGCCAGCAGCAGAGGGACAGGGAGAACCGGGGAGCTGTTTTTT. Protein sequence: CASSRGTGRTGELFF.

This chain uses TRBV24-1 with TRBJ2-1; D remains ambiguous. Germline assignment: CDR1 KGHDR and CDR2 SFDVKD. CDR3 length: 15 amino acids. The V gene lost 4 bases and the J gene lost 4 bases, with 13 bases spanning the gap. Written as DNA, the CDR3 is TGTGCCACCAGTGACCCTAGACTCGCATACAATGAGCAGTTCTTC. The encoded protein is CATSDPRLAYNEQFF.

The J gene is TRBJ1-2, the V gene TRBV12-3 or TRBV12-4; a weak D match, TRBD1 (5 bases). The V end was cut by 4 bases, the J end by 4 bases, with 10 bases between. The CDR3 sequence is 13 residues long. This CDR3 is CASSWGEGYGYTF. The CDR3 nucleotides are TGTGCCAGCAGTTGGGGGGAAGGCTATGGCTACACCTTC.

The table lists this clone with a few counts. CDR3 loop: CASSQRGGAGNGYTF. The CDR3 region has the DNA TGTGCCAGCAGCCAACGAGGGGGCGCAGGGAATGGCTACACCTTC. The J gene is TRBJ1-2, the V gene TRBV3-1 (or the pseudogene TRBV3-2); 7 nucleotides agree with TRBD1. The germline V gene has CDR1 LGHDT and CDR2 YNNKEL (reference sequence). Trimming took 2 bases from V and 6 from J; bases not matched to a gene: 9. The CDR3 is 15 amino acids.

This chain connects TRBV18 to TRBJ1-1, with D possibly TRBD1 on 6 matching bases. Germline lookup yields CDR1 KGHSH and CDR2 LQKENI. Trimming took off 4 bases at V and 0 bases at J, with 9 bases between the two ends. The CDR3 sequence is 14 residues long. This CDR3 reads CASSQDRLNTEAFF. The CDR3 DNA reads as TGTGCCAGCTCACAAGACAGGTTGAACACTGAAGCTTTCTTT.

The CDR3 spells CASSPSGRGDDEQYF. As DNA, the CDR3 is TGTGCCAGCAGCCCCTCTGGGAGGGGAGACGATGAGCAGTACTTC. V gene TRBV3-1 (or the pseudogene TRBV3-2) combines with J gene TRBJ2-7, with 7 nucleotides matching TRBD2. V gave up 4 bases and J gave up 7 bases; unmatched junction bases: 13. Germline values: CDR1 LGHDT, CDR2 YNNKEL (reference sequence). The CDR3 is 15 amino acids.

The DNA of the CDR3 is TGTGCCAGCAGTGAAGACAGGGCCCACGAGCAGTACTTC. As protein: CASSEDRAHEQYF. The rearrangement uses TRBV6-4 and TRBJ2-7; 7 positions agree with TRBD1. The ends lost 3 bases at V and 5 bases at J; junction bases unmatched: 4. The CDR3 consists of 13 residues. Germline values: CDR1 MRHNA, CDR2 SNTAGT.

The genes are TRBV30 and TRBJ1-1; 8 positions agree with TRBD1. This CDR3 region has 13 residues. Trimming removed 5 bases from V and 6 bases from J; junction bases left unmatched: 8. CDR1 and CDR2 from the germline V gene are GTSNPN and SVGIG (reference sequence). The CDR3 bases are TGTGCCTGGGCAGGGGGCGCTTGGGCTGAAGCTTTCTTT. This translates into CAWAGGAWAEAFF.

The rearrangement links TRBV29-1 to TRBJ1-2; 9 positions agree with TRBD1. Germline V lookup: CDR1 SQVTM, CDR2 ANQGSEA. This CDR3 region has 13 residues. The V gene end was trimmed by 7 bases and the J gene end by 6 bases; junction bases not matched to a gene: 9. In DNA, the CDR3 is TGCAGCGCCCCCGGGACAGGGAAAGATGGCTACACCTTC. It specifies CSAPGTGKDGYTF.

V is TRBV30 and J is TRBJ1-2, with TRBD1 as a possible D gene (5 bases). This CDR3 has 12 amino acids. The germline V gene has CDR1 GTSNPN and CDR2 SVGIG (reference sequence). V was clipped by 2 bases and J by 7 bases, with 11 bases between them. Here the CDR3 reads CAWSRQTGGYTF. The CDR3 DNA is TGTGCCTGGAGTCGACAGACGGGTGGCTACACCTTC.

The genes are TRBV14 and TRBJ1-1, with 10 bases lining up with TRBD1. This CDR3 is 20 amino acids long. V trimming: 4 bases; J trimming: 3 bases; junction bases outside the gene matches: 20. CDR1 is SGHDN and CDR2 is FVKESK in the germline V gene. The CDR3 sequence: CASSPKSRDRGSRSDTEAFF. The CDR3 DNA reads as TGTGCCAGCAGCCCGAAGTCCAGGGACAGGGGATCCAGGAGCGACACTGAAGCTTTCTTT. Complete variable domain (other parts from reference TRBV14 and TRBJ1-1): EAGVTQFPSHSVIEKGQTVTLRCDPISGHDNLYWYRRVMGKEIKFLLHFVKESKQDESGMPNNRFLAERTGGTYSTLKVQPAELEDSGVYFCASSPKSRDRGSRSDTEAFFGQGTRLTVV.

The chain uses TRBV30 and TRBJ1-6, with TRBD1 matching 10 bases. The junction had 2 bases not matched to a gene; V was cut back by 0 bases and J by 6 bases. Germline values: CDR1 GTSNPN, CDR2 SVGIG (reference sequence). The CDR3 sequence is 15 residues long. The CDR3 nucleotides read TGTGCCTGGAGTGTCGGGACAGGGGCTAATTCACCCCTCCACTTT. Translation: CAWSVGTGANSPLHF.